The 7 T cell receptor beta chains below all came from one sample that was sequenced in a study of blood T cells in healthy people across ages. Alongside a J-beta primer mix, a sample-barcoded 5' primer served in a second PCR lasting roughly 6 to 12 cycles. TCRdb itself ran the 5' RACE reads through MiXCR, one entry per CDR3 protein. Counted here are 800,000 to 900,000 distinct CDR3 sequences, approximately 67% occurring once; the ten biggest clones make up 25% to 35%. The sequenced material came from blood. These receptors all stem from a man aged 30-40 years in good health.

The V call is TRBV20-1, the J call TRBJ2-3; 10 bases fit TRBD2. Trimming removed 3 bases from V and 0 bases from J; junction bases left unmatched: 9. The CDR3 contains 17 residues. The germline CDR1 and CDR2 sequences are DFQATT and SNEGSKA (reference sequence). This CDR3 reads CSASANQLAGSTDTQYF. Here the CDR3 DNA reads TGCAGTGCTAGCGCGAACCAACTAGCGGGGAGCACAGATACGCAGTATTTT.

This clonotype was seen only a few times. The chain combines TRBV20-1 with TRBJ2-5, with TRBD2 as a possible D gene (6 bases). Germline lookup yields CDR1 DFQATT and CDR2 SNEGSKA (reference sequence). The CDR3 is 13 amino acids. Between the trimmed V and J ends, which lost 2 bases and 2 bases, there was a span of 9 bases. The CDR3: CSARRAGQETQYF. The CDR3 nucleotides are TGCAGTGCTAGACGAGCGGGTCAAGAGACCCAGTACTTC.

The sample holds a few counts of this clonotype. This rearrangement joins TRBV5-8 to TRBJ2-5; D assignment may be TRBD1 or TRBD2 (5 bases each). CDR3 size: 13 residues. Germline CDR1 is SGHTS and CDR2 is YDEGEE. V lost 6 bases and J 7 bases, leaving 16 bases between the germline ends. In nucleotides, the CDR3 is TGTGCCAGCACCTTCGAGACGGGACGGACCCAGTACTTC. Residues: CASTFETGRTQYF.

This clonotype was detected only a few times. V gene TRBV6-5 combines with J gene TRBJ1-2; D uncertain. Deletions cut 4 bases from V and 8 bases from J, with 14 bases between. The CDR3 is made up of 13 amino acids. Looked up from germline, CDR1 is MNHEY and CDR2 is SVGAGI. The CDR3 DNA reads TGTGCCAGCAGTTCCGGGCAGGTTCGGGGCTACACCTTC. Translating it yields CASSSGQVRGYTF.

This clonotype turned up a few times. DNA for the CDR3: TGTGCCAGCAGCTTACTTCGACAGGGGGGTAATTCACCCCTCCACTTT. Translating gives CASSLLRQGGNSPLHF. The chain is built from TRBV7-8 and TRBJ1-6, with 9 nucleotides matching TRBD1. Germline lookup yields CDR1 SGHVS and CDR2 FQNEAQ. This CDR3 has 16 residues. The trim removed 2 bases at V and 6 bases at J, leaving 5 bases unmatched.

This clonotype has only one observation. This chain uses TRBV11-2 with TRBJ2-1; D is unresolved. V gave up 4 bases and J gave up 5 bases, with 18 bases separating them. Per germline, CDR1 SGHAT and CDR2 FQNNGV. The CDR3 has 16 amino acids. CDR3 region: CASSSLEWERDNEQFF. CDR3 DNA sequence: TGTGCCAGCAGCTCTCTAGAGTGGGAAAGGGACAATGAGCAGTTCTTC. Full variable domain (rest looked up from reference TRBV11-2 and TRBJ2-1): EAGVAQSPRYKIIEKRQSVAFWCNPISGHATLYWYQQILGQGPKLLIQFQNNGVVDDSQLPKDRFSAERLKGVDSTLKIQPAKLEDSAVYLCASSSLEWERDNEQFFGPGTRLTVL.

Regarding this clonotype: A much larger clone lies one base from this, so it may be a read error. This chain joins TRBV4-3 and TRBJ2-5; D is unclear. The J call could be wrong; TRBJ2-7 is a better fit for the DNA end. The CDR3 is 14 residues long. CDR1 and CDR2 from the germline V gene are LGHNA and YSLEER. The CDR3 coding sequence is TGCGCCAGCAGCCAAGACGAGGCAGGAAGCGAGCAGTACTTC. Protein sequence: CASSQDEAGSEQYF.